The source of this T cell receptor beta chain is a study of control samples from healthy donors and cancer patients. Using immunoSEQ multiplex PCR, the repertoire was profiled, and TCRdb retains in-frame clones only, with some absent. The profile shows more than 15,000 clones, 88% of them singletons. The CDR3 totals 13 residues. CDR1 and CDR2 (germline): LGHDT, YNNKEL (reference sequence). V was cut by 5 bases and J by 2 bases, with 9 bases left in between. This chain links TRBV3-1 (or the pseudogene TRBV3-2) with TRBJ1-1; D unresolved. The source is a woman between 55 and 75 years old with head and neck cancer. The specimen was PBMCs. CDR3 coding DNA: TGTGCCAGCAGCACCCAGACAAACACTGAAGCTTTCTTT. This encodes CASSTQTNTEAFF.